This T cell receptor (beta chain) comes out of a study of vaccination and CD4 T cells after COVID-19. As for the study in general: Collection of post-vaccine samples followed dose two by a median approximately 76 days, spanning a range of 14 to 241.

Sequencing of cultured CD4+ T cell DNA used the Oncomine TCR Beta short-read assay. One entry per CDR3 protein, called by TCRdb with MiXCR from the PCR reads. The data contain thousands of distinct CDR3 sequences, roughly two thirds of them seen just once; the ten biggest clones take up roughly 10%. The treatment denotes: approximately 9-day PBMC culture with coronavirus spike peptide pools or control peptides (ViraFEST assay). On this clonotype itself: Its antigen is unknown. One end of the junction does not line up with germline, which may come from a read error.

This CDR3 contains 14 residues. This TCR derives from a human donor who had recovered from COVID-19. Source: CD4+ T cells from blood, cultured in vitro, taken before SARS-CoV-2 vaccination. The chain has TRBV12-3 or TRBV12-4 and TRBJ2-3, with a possible D match to TRBD1 (6 bases). Here the CDR3 DNA reads TGTGCTAGCAGTTTGGACAGAAACACAGATACGCAGTATTTT. It specifies CASSLDRNTDTQYF.